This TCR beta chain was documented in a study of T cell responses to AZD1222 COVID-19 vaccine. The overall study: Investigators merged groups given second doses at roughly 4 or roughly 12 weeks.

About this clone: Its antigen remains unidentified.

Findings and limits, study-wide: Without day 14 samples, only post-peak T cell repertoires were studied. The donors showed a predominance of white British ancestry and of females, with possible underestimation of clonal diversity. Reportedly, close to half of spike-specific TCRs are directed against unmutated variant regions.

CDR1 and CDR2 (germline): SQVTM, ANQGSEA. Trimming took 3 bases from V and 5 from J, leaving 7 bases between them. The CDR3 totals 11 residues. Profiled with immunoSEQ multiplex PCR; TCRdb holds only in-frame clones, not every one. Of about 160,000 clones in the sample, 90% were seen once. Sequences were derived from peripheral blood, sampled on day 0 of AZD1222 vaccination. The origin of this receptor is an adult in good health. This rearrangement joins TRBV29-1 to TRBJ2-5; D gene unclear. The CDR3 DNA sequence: TGCAGCGTTGACGTAGGGGAGACCCAGTACTTC. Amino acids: CSVDVGETQYF.